This TCR beta chain was profiled in a study of T cells in Graves' hyperthyroidism and ophthalmopathy. RNA transcripts were the template for amplifying TCR beta CDR3 regions. The HTBI primer set served for first-round RT-PCR of the TCR CDR3. TCRdb called the multiplex PCR reads again in MiXCR, with one record for every CDR3 protein. The repertoire holds hundreds of thousands of distinct CDR3 sequences, with over 15% as singletons. Not enrolled were patients with uncontrolled infection, other autoimmune disease, pregnancy or lactation. This CDR3 has 15 amino acids. Germline-derived CDR1 and CDR2 are SGHNT and YYREEE (reference sequence). V was pared by 3 bases and J by 4 bases, with 5 bases of the junction left unmatched. This clonotype has ten or more counts.

Specimen: blood. The chain has TRBV5-4 and TRBJ2-1, with TRBD2 matching 9 bases. The TCR comes from a woman younger than 30 with Graves' hyperthyroidism. Here the CDR3 reads CASSSGLALYNEQFF. CDR3 bases: TGTGCCAGCAGCTCCGGACTAGCGCTATACAATGAGCAGTTCTTC.